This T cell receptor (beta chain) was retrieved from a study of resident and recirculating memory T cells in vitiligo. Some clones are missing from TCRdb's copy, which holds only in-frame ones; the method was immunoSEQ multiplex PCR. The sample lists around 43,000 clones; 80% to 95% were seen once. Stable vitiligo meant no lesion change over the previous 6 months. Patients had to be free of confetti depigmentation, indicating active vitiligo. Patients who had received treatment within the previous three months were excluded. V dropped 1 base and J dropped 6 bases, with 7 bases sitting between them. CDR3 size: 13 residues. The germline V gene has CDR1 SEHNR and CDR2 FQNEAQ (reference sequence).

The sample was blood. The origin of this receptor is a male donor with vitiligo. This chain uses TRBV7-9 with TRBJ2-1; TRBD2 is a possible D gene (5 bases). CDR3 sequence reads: CASSLGLANEQFF. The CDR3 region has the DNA TGTGCCAGCAGCTTAGGGCTAGCCAATGAGCAGTTCTTC.